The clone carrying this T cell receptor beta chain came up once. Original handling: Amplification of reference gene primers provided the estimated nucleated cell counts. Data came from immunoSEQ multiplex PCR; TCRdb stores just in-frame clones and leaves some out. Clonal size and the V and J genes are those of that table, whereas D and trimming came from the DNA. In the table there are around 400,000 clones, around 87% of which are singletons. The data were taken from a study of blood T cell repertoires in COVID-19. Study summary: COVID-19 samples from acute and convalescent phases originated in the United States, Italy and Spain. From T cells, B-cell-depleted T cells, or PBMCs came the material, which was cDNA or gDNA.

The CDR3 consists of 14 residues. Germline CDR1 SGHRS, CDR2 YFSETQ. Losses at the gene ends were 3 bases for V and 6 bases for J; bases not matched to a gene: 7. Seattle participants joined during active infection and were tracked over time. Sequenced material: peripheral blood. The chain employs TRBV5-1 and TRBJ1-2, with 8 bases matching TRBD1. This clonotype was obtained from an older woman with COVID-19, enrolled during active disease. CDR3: CASSSGQGEDGYTF. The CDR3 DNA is TGCGCCAGCAGCTCCGGACAGGGTGAGGATGGCTACACCTTC. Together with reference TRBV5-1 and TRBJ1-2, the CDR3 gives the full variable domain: KAGVTQTPRYLIKTRGQQVTLSCSPISGHRSVSWYQQTPGQGLQFLFEYFSETQRNKGNFPGRFSGRQFSNSRSEMNVSTLELGDSALYLCASSSGQGEDGYTFGSGTRLTVV.